This entry features one TCR beta chain sequence. This specimen comes from a study of T cell changes during pregnancy in multiple sclerosis. The data were produced by immunoSEQ multiplex PCR, yet TCRdb's version contains in-frame clones alone and is incomplete. This table holds under 85,000 clones, approximately 92% found once. The CDR3 covers 15 residues. Germline V gene lookup returns CDR1 MDHEN and CDR2 SYDVKM. The V segment lost 2 bases and the J segment 4 bases; nucleotides outside the gene matches: 4. The chain joins TRBV28 to TRBJ1-5; 8 nucleotides agree with TRBD1. This clonotype was obtained from a female donor with multiple sclerosis, enrolled in a pregnancy study. Sequenced here: CD4+ T cells from peripheral blood mononuclear cells, sampled before pregnancy. The CDR3 sequence: CASSLEQGVNQPQHF. CDR3 DNA: TGTGCCAGCAGTTTAGAACAGGGGGTTAATCAGCCCCAGCATTTT.